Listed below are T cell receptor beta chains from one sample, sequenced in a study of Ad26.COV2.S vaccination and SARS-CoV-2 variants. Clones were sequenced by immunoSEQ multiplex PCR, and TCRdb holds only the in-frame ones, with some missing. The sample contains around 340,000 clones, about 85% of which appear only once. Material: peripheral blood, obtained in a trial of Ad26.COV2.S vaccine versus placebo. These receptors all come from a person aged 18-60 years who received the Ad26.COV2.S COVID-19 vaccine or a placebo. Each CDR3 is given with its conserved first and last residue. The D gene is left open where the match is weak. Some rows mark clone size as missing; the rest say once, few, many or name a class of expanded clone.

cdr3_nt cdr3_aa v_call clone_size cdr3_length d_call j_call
TGTGCCAGTCGCCTGACGGGGAATCAGCCCCAGCATTTT CASRLTGNQPQHF TRBV19 NA 13 NA TRBJ1-5
TGTGCCAGCAGTATGGGGGGCGGGGATGGCTACACCTTC CASSMGGGDGYTF TRBV6-5 NA 13 NA TRBJ1-2
TGCGCCAGCAGCTTGGAGCATTCTGGGGCCAACGTCCTGACTTTC CASSLEHSGANVLTF TRBV5-1 NA 15 NA TRBJ2-6
TGTGCCAGCAGTTTATTGACAGGGGGAGAAAAACTGTTTTTT CASSLLTGGEKLFF TRBV27 NA 14 TRBD1 TRBJ1-4
TGTGCCAGCAGCGTAGCACAGGGGCTTTTGGATGAGCAGTTCTTC CASSVAQGLLDEQFF TRBV9 NA 15 TRBD1 TRBJ2-1
TGCGCCAGCAGCCAAGACAGGGCCTATGGCTACACCTTC CASSQDRAYGYTF TRBV4-3 few 13 NA TRBJ1-2
TGTGCCAGTAGTATACAGGGCAACACTGAAGCTTTCTTT CASSIQGNTEAFF TRBV19 NA 13 NA TRBJ1-1
TGTGCCAGCAGTGAACAACCTCCTGACAGGGTGAAAGGCTACACCTTC CASSEQPPDRVKGYTF TRBV2 few 16 TRBD1 TRBJ1-2
TGTGCCAGTAGTATCCCCCCCATAACCAGGGGCGGAGGCTACACCTTC CASSIPPITRGGGYTF TRBV19 NA 16 NA TRBJ1-2
TGCGCCAGCAGCTTGGCGGGGGCGATTGGAACTGAAGCTTTCTTT CASSLAGAIGTEAFF TRBV5-1 once 15 NA TRBJ1-1
TGTGCCAGCCGCGGGACAGCTAACTATGGCTACACCTTC CASRGTANYGYTF TRBV12-3/TRBV12-4 NA 13 TRBD1 TRBJ1-2
TGTGCCAGCAGTGTACAGGGATTGGGGACGGGTAATGGCTACACCTTC CASSVQGLGTGNGYTF TRBV6-1 NA 16 NA TRBJ1-2
TGCGCCAGCAGATCAACAGGGAACACTGAAGCTTTCTTT CASRSTGNTEAFF TRBV5-1 once 13 NA TRBJ1-1
TGTGCCAGCAACCGGCGGGCAGGGAGGGATACGCAGTATTTT CASNRRAGRDTQYF TRBV5-6 NA 14 NA TRBJ2-3
TGTGCCAGCAGTTTTGGGAGCAATGAGCAGTTCTTC CASSFGSNEQFF TRBV12-3/TRBV12-4 once 12 NA TRBJ2-1
TGTGCCAGCAGCATCAGAGGTGCCACTAATGAAAAACTGTTTTTT CASSIRGATNEKLFF TRBV5-4 NA 15 NA TRBJ1-4
TGTGCCACCAGCCCCGGGACAGGGTACAGCACAGATACGCAGTATTTT CATSPGTGYSTDTQYF TRBV15 NA 16 TRBD1 TRBJ2-3
TGTGCCAGCAGTCGTCAGGGGGCGCGTGGAAACACCATATATTTT CASSRQGARGNTIYF TRBV5-6 NA 15 TRBD1 TRBJ1-3
TGTGCCAGCAGCTTTCAGACAGGGGGCGTTGAAAAACTGTTTTTT CASSFQTGGVEKLFF TRBV7-9 NA 15 TRBD1 TRBJ1-4
TGTGCCAGCAGTTCAGGGAGCTCCTACGAGCAGTACTTC CASSSGSSYEQYF TRBV2 NA 13 NA TRBJ2-7
TGTGCCAGCAGTGACTCCGACGGGGGGAGCAATGAGCAGTTCTTC CASSDSDGGSNEQFF TRBV6-4 NA 15 TRBD2 TRBJ2-1
TGTGCCAGCAGCCAGAGCGGAGGACGTGATCAGCCCCAGCATTTT CASSQSGGRDQPQHF TRBV3-1/TRBV3-2 NA 15 NA TRBJ1-5
TGTGCCAGCAGCTACCGGGACAGGGGGGGAACCGCTGAAGCTTTCTTT CASSYRDRGGTAEAFF TRBV13 NA 16 TRBD1 TRBJ1-1
TGCGCCAGCAGCTTGATGGTGGGAGGACAGGGCACAGATACGCAGTATTTT CASSLMVGGQGTDTQYF TRBV5-1 NA 17 NA TRBJ2-3
TGTGCCAGCAGTTCCGCCTTTATTAGCAATCAGCCCCAGCATTTT CASSSAFISNQPQHF TRBV28 NA 15 NA TRBJ1-5
TGTGCCAGCAGCTTGGAACAGGGGCCCAACTATGGCTACACCTTC CASSLEQGPNYGYTF TRBV5-5 NA 15 TRBD1 TRBJ1-2
TGTGCCAGCAGCGCGGGACACGTGAACACTGAAGCTTTCTTT CASSAGHVNTEAFF TRBV9 NA 14 NA TRBJ1-1
TGTGCCAGTAGTATTCTTCAGGGTAAAGGCAATCAGCCCCAGCATTTT CASSILQGKGNQPQHF TRBV19 NA 16 NA TRBJ1-5
TGTGCCAGCAGTAACACAGGGGATCGCAATCAGCCCCAGCATTTT CASSNTGDRNQPQHF TRBV7-8 NA 15 TRBD1 TRBJ1-5
TGCGCCAGCAGCCAAGATAAAGAAGGGGTCGAGCAGTACTTC CASSQDKEGVEQYF TRBV4-3 NA 14 NA TRBJ2-7
TGTGCCAGCAGTTATAACACCGGGGAGCTGTTTTTT CASSYNTGELFF TRBV27 NA 12 NA TRBJ2-2
TGTGCCAGCAGTTACTCGTCCCGTGGGTGGAATTCACCCCTCCACTTT CASSYSSRGWNSPLHF TRBV6-2/TRBV6-3 NA 16 NA TRBJ1-6
TGTGCCAGCAGAACACAGACAGAAGGGAACTATGGCTACACCTTC CASRTQTEGNYGYTF TRBV6-6 NA 15 NA TRBJ1-2
TGTGCCAGTAGTATACAGGGGACTTCGGGTGGCTACACCTTC CASSIQGTSGGYTF TRBV19 NA 14 NA TRBJ1-2
TGCAGCGGGACAGGTGACACCTACGAGCAGTACTTC CSGTGDTYEQYF TRBV29-1 NA 12 TRBD1 TRBJ2-7
TGCGCCAGCAGCCAGAACAAGGGACAGTTTAATTCACCCCTCCACTTT CASSQNKGQFNSPLHF TRBV4-3 few 16 TRBD1 TRBJ1-6
TGCAGCGCGGGGTGGGGGAATATAGGCACCTTC CSAGWGNIGTF TRBV29-1 once 11 NA TRBJ1-2
TGTGCCAGCAGCTTCGGTATAGCAGCGAGCTACGAGCAGTACTTC CASSFGIAASYEQYF TRBV11-1 NA 15 NA TRBJ2-7
TGCGCCAGCAGCCAAGAAATCAGGGGGGAAAAACTGTTTTTT CASSQEIRGEKLFF TRBV4-3 NA 14 TRBD1 TRBJ1-4
TGTGCCAGCAGCGCCGGGACTCTGAACACCGGGGAGCTGTTTTTT CASSAGTLNTGELFF TRBV9 NA 15 NA TRBJ2-2
TGTGCCAGCAGCGCAACAGGACTAGCGGGAGCTTATACGCAGTATTTT CASSATGLAGAYTQYF TRBV9 NA 16 TRBD2 TRBJ2-3
TGTGCCAGCAGCTCGATCGGGGACTTTCAAGAGACCCAGTACTTC CASSSIGDFQETQYF TRBV7-3 NA 15 NA TRBJ2-5
TGTGCCAGCAGCCAACGGACAGGGGTGAACACCGGGGAGCTGTTTTTT CASSQRTGVNTGELFF TRBV4-2 NA 16 TRBD1 TRBJ2-2
TGTGCCAGCAGTGAACAAGCCAGGGGGCGCGGGGAAGCTTTCTTT CASSEQARGRGEAFF TRBV6-1 NA 15 TRBD1 TRBJ1-1
TGTGCCAGCAGCAGTGGGGGCCGGTCCGAGCAGTACTTC CASSSGGRSEQYF TRBV6-6 NA 13 NA TRBJ2-7
TGCGCCAGCAGCCAGAGGGGAACCCTCGATACGCAGTATTTT CASSQRGTLDTQYF TRBV4-3 NA 14 NA TRBJ2-3
TGCGCCAGCAGCTTACAGCCTACGGACTATGGCTACACCTTC CASSLQPTDYGYTF TRBV5-1 NA 14 NA TRBJ1-2
TGTGCCAGCAGTTTTGGGAACACTGAAGCTTTCTTT CASSFGNTEAFF TRBV27 NA 12 NA TRBJ1-1
TGTGCCAGCAGTAACACTCTCACAGATACGCAGTATTTT CASSNTLTDTQYF TRBV2 NA 13 NA TRBJ2-3
TGTGCCTGGAAGACAGGAAGCAATCAGCCCCAGCATTTT CAWKTGSNQPQHF TRBV30 NA 13 NA TRBJ1-5
TGTGCCAGCAGTCCCGGACTAGCGGGAGAAAATACGCAGTATTTT CASSPGLAGENTQYF TRBV2 once 15 TRBD2 TRBJ2-3
TGTGCCAGCAATCCCCCACGGGGAGGGAAAGGACCCGAGCAGTACTTC CASNPPRGGKGPEQYF TRBV28 once 16 TRBD2 TRBJ2-7